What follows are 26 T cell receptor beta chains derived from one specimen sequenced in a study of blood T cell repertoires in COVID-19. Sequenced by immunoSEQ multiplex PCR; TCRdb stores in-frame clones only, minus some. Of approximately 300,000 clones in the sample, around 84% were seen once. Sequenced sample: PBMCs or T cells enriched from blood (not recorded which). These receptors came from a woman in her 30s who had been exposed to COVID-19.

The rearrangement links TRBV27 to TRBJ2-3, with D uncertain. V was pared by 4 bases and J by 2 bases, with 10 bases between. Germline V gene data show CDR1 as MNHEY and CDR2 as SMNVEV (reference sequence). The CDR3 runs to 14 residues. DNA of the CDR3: TGTGCCAGCAGTTGGGTGGGCCTCACAGATACGCAGTATTTT. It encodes CASSWVGLTDTQYF.

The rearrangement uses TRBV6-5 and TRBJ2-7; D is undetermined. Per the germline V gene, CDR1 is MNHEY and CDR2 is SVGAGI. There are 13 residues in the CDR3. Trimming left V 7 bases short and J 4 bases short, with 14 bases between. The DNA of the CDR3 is TGTGCCAGCATAACAAGGTGGAGTTACGAGCAGTACTTC. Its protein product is CASITRWSYEQYF.

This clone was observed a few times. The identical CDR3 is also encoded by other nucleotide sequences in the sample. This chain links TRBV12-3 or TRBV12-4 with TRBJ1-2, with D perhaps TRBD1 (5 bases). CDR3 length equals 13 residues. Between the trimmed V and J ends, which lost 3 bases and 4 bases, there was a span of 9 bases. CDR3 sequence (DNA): TGTGCCAGCAGTTTGGGGCAGGGCTATGGCTACACCTTC. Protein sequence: CASSLGQGYGYTF.

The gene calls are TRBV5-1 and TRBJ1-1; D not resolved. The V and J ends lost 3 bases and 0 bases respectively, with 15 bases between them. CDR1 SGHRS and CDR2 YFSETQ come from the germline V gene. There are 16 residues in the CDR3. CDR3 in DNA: TGCGCCAGCAGCTACGTTGGAGGCAGGTTGAACACTGAAGCTTTCTTT. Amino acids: CASSYVGGRLNTEAFF.

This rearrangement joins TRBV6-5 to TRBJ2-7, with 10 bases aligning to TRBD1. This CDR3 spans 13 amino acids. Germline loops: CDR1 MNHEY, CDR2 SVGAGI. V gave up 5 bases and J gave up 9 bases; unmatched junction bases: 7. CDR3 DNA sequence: TGTGCCAGCAGTCCTGGGACAGGGGTAGGGCAGTACTTC. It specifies CASSPGTGVGQYF.

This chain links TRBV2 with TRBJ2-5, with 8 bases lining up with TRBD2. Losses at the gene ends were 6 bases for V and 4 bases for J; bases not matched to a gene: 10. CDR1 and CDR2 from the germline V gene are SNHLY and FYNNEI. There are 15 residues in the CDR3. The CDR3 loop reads CASRAFGLAVETQYF. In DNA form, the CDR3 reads TGTGCCAGCAGGGCCTTCGGACTAGCAGTAGAGACCCAGTACTTC. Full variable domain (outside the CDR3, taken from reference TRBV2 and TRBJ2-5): EPEVTQTPSHQVTQMGQEVILRCVPISNHLYFYWYRQILGQKVEFLVSFYNNEISEKSEIFDDQFSVERPDGSNFTLKIRSTKLEDSAMYFCASRAFGLAVETQYFGPGTRLLVL.

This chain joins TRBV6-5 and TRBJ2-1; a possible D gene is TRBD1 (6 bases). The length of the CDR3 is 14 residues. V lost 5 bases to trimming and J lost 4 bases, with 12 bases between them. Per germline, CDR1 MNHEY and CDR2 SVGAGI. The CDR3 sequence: CASSNLDRYNEQFF. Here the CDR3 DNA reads TGTGCCAGCAGTAACCTAGACAGGTACAATGAGCAGTTCTTC.

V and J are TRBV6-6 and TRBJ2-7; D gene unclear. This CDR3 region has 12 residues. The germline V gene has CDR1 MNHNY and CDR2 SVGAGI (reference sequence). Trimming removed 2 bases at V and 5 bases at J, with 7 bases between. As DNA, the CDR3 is TGTGCCAGCAGTTACCCCAGCGACGAGCAGTACTTC. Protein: CASSYPSDEQYF.

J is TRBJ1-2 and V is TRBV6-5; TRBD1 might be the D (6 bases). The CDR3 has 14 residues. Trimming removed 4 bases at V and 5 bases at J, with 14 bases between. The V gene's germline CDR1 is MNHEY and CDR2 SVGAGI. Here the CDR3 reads CASSSRGARYGYTF. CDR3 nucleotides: TGTGCCAGCAGTTCGCGGGGGGCTCGGTATGGCTACACCTTC.

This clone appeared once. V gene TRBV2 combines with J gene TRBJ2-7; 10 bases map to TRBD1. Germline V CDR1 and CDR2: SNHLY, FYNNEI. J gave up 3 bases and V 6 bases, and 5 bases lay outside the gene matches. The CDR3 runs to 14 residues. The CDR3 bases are TGTGCCAGCAGGGCCGGGACAGGGGACTACGAGCAGTACTTC. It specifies CASRAGTGDYEQYF.

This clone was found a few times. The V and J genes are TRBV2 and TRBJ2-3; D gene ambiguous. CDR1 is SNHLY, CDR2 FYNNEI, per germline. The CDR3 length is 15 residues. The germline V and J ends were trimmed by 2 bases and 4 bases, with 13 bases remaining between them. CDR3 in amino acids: CASSELRGRADTQYF. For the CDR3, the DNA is TGTGCCAGCAGTGAACTTCGAGGCCGAGCAGATACGCAGTATTTT.

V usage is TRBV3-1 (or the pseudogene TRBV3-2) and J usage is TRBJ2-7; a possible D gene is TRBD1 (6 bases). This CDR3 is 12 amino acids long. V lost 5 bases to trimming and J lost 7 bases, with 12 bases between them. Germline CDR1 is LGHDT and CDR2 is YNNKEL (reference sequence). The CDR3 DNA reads TGTGCCAGCAGCTCTCAAAGGGGGGAGCAGTACTTC. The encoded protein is CASSSQRGEQYF.

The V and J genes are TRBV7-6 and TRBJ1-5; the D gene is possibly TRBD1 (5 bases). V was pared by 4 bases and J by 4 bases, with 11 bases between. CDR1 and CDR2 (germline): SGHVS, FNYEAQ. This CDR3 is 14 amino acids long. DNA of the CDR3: TGTGCCAGCAGCTGGCAGGGTTTGAATCAGCCCCAGCATTTT. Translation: CASSWQGLNQPQHF.

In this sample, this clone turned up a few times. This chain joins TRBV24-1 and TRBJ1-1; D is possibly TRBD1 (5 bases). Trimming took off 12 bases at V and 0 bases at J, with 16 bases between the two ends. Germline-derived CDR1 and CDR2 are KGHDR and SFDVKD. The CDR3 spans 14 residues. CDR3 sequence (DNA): TGTGCCGCTCCCAAGGGGCACATGAACACTGAAGCTTTCTTT. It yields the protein CAAPKGHMNTEAFF.

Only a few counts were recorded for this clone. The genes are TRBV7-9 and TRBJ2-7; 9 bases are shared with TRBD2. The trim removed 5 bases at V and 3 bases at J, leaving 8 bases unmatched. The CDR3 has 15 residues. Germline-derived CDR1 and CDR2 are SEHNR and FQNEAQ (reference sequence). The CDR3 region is CASSLLSGGDYEQYF. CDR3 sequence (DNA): TGTGCCAGCAGCCTTCTTAGCGGGGGTGACTACGAGCAGTACTTC.

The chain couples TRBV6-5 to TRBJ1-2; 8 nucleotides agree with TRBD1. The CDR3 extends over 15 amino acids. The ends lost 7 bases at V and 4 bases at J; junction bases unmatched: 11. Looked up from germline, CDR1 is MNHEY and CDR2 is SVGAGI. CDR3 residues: CASTGLDRAVYGYTF. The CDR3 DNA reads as TGTGCCAGCACGGGACTGGACAGGGCGGTCTATGGCTACACCTTC.

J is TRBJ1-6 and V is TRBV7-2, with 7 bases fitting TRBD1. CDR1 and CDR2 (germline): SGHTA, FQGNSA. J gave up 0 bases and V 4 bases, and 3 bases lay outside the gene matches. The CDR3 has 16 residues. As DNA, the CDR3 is TGTGCCAGCAGCTACACAGGGGTCTCCTATAATTCACCCCTCCACTTT. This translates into CASSYTGVSYNSPLHF.

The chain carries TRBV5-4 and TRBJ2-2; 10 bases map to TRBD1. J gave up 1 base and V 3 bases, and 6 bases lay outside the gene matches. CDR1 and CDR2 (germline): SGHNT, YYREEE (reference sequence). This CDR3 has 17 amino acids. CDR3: CASSWGQGYQNTGELFF. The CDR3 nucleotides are TGTGCCAGCAGCTGGGGACAGGGGTATCAGAACACCGGGGAGCTGTTTTTT.

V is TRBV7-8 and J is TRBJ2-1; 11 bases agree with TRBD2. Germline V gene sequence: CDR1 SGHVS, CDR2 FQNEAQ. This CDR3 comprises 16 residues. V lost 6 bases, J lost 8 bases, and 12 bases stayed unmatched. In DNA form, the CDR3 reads TGTGCCAGCAGGGGTACTCTAGCGGGAGGTGGATATGAGCAGTTCTTC. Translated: CASRGTLAGGGYEQFF. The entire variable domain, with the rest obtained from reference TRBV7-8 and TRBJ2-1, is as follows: GAGVSQSPRYKVAKRGQDVALRCDPISGHVSLFWYQQALGQGPEFLTYFQNEAQLDKSGLPSDRFFAERPEGSVSTLKIQRTQQEDSAVYLCASRGTLAGGGYEQFFGPGTRLTVL.

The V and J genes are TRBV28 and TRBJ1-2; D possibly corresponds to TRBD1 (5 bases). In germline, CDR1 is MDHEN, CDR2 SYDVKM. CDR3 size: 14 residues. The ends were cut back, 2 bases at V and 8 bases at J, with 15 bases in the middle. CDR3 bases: TGTGCCAGCAGTTTAGGTTCCAGGGTTGGAGGCTACACCTTC. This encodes CASSLGSRVGGYTF.

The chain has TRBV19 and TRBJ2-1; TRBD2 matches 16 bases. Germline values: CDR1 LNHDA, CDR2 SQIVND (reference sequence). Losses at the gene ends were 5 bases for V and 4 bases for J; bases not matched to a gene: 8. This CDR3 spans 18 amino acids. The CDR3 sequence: CASSSGLAGGYFYNEQFF. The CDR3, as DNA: TGTGCCAGTAGTTCGGGACTAGCGGGAGGGTATTTTTACAATGAGCAGTTCTTC.

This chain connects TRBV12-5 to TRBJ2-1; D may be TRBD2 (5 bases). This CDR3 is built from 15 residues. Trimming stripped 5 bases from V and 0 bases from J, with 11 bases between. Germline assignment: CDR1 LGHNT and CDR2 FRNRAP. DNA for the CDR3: TGTGCTAGTGGTCCCTCGGGGATCTCCTACAATGAGCAGTTCTTC. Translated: CASGPSGISYNEQFF.

CDR3 in amino acids: CASSSPGTSGTDTQYF. The CDR3 DNA is TGTGCCAGCAGTTCCCCCGGGACTAGCGGCACAGATACGCAGTATTTT. The V gene is TRBV27, the J gene TRBJ2-3; 10 positions match TRBD2. The CDR3 sequence is 16 residues long. CDR1 MNHEY and CDR2 SMNVEV come from the germline V gene (reference sequence). Losses at the gene ends were 4 bases for V and 1 base for J; bases not matched to a gene: 5.

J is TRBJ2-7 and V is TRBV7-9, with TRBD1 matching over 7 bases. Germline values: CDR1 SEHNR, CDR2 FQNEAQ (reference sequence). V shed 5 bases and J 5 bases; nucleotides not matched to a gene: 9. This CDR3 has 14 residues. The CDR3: CASSKLTGAHEQYF. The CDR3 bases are TGTGCCAGCAGCAAATTAACAGGGGCCCACGAGCAGTACTTC.

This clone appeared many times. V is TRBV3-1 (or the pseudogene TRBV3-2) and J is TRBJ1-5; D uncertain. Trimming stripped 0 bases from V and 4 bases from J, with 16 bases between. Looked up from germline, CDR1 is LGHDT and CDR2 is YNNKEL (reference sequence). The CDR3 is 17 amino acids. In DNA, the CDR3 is TGTGCCAGCAGCCAAGATGGGCCGTTTGACATAAATCAGCCCCAGCATTTT. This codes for CASSQDGPFDINQPQHF.

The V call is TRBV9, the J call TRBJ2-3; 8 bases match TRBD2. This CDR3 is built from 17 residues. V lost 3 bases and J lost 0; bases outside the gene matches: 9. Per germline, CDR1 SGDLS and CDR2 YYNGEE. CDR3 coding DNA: TGTGCCAGCAGCGACGGGAATAGCGGGACAAGCACAGATACGCAGTATTTT. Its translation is CASSDGNSGTSTDTQYF. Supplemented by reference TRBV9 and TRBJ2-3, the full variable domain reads DSGVTQTPKHLITATGQRVTLRCSPRSGDLSVYWYQQSLDQGLQFLIQYYNGEERAKGNILERFSAQQFPDLHSELNLSSLELGDSALYFCASSDGNSGTSTDTQYFGPGTRLTVL.